This T cell receptor (beta chain) was identified in a study of shared clonotypes between healthy human individuals (dated by TCRdb to 2018 to 2020). Notes on the research overall: The cohort included three men and a couple of women between 18 and 49 years of age. For each donor, CD4 naive and CD4 memory were each given three plates, CD8 naive was given two plates, and CD8 memory was given one plate. To estimate repertoire size and how much clonotype sharing occurs between individuals, the study deeply sequenced the blood TCR repertoires of 5 or 6 healthy adults. Libraries were prepared and TCR repertoires were sequenced by different laboratories using diverse techniques, in order to increase sequencing depth and limit assay-specific biases. Per donor, leukapheresis produced somewhere between about 0.8 and 9 billion PBMCs. Study-level results and caveats: Naive subsets generally had larger estimated clonotype richness than memory subsets. The small number of donors limited the genetic and exposure-history diversity represented. Clonotypes shared by all four sorted-subset donors showed higher generation probabilities than non-shared clonotypes. Pairwise subsampling indicated that sequencing depth was expected to affect the degree of clonotype sharing among donors. Rarefaction of sorted-subset datasets indicated incomplete sequencing despite the large sequencing depth. Across several donors, roughly 5% of naive CD4, more than 3% of naive CD8, around 2.1% of memory CD4, and over 0.35% of memory CD8 clonotypes were shared. Sampling was restricted to blood, and TCR repertoires in tissue are likely to differ from TCR repertoires in blood.

Donors were healthy HIV-negative adults with no recently reported acute infections or vaccinations. All donors were Caucasian adults living in Nashville, Tennessee, USA. CD4+ T cells were enriched through magnetic negative selection, after which naive cells were positively selected on CD45RA and the remaining negative fraction served as the memory subset. Blood was obtained by leukapheresis, after which PBMCs were separated by Ficoll-Histopaque density gradient centrifugation and cryopreserved in liquid nitrogen vapor phase. Purity and quantity of every magnetically sorted T cell population were checked by analytical flow cytometry. Genomic DNA was isolated from every sorted fraction and measured by UV absorbance on a Nanodrop 2000c. This clone was seen only a few times. Its antigen specificity is not known. Base qualities are not recorded, but no much larger clone differs from it by a single base.

For CDR1 and CDR2, the germline V gene lists SQVTM and ANQGSEA. Counted from cysteine to phenylalanine, this CDR3 has 13 amino acids. CDR3 DNA only is kept here, 39 bases in frame from base 1. The trim is 3 bases for V and 6 bases for J, with a gap of 12 bases between the germline ends. Using the deep immunoSEQ assay, TCR CDR3 regions were amplified from genomic DNA by multiplex PCR. Extracted genomic DNA from each cell subset was spread evenly across all wells of several immunoSEQ 96-well plates, with each plate serving as a replicate. Each replicate PCR for sorted subsets received around 0.2 ug genomic DNA, equal to about 30,000 T cell genomes. The purified libraries were quantified using a Qubit 3.0 fluorometer, sized with a Bioanalyzer 2100, and then quantified again using the KAPA Library Quantification kit. Every immunoSEQ 96-well plate was sequenced on a dedicated single-read 150-cycle Illumina NextSeq 550 flow cell. On the study's bioinformatics: Because only junctional sequences without quality scores were contained in the immunoSEQ output, filtering matching that applied to full-length reads could not be performed. To assign V/J genes and CDR3, sequences were annotated against IMGT germline references using PyIR, a Python wrapper for IgBLAST v1.9. Any read was removed if the V/J assignment was weak (E-value above 1e-6), the CDR3 was missing, or the read contained stop codons, out-of-frame junctions, or ambiguous translated residues. V3J clonotypes were defined as sequences sharing an identical inferred V gene, J gene, and CDR3 amino acid sequence. To compute the percentage overlap between repertoires, the number of shared unique clonotypes was divided by the size of the smaller repertoire. Richness of each repertoire was evaluated using RTK rarefaction, the Chao1 estimator, and Recon v2.1 estimates of unobserved clonotypes. Generation probabilities were computed with OLGA for all TCRbeta clonotypes obtained by the gDNA method from a handful of donors. The immuneACCESS repertoire file appears here via TCRdb, limited to in-frame rearrangements. These files lack a portion of the clones; in checked studies, under half of the deficit traces to unresolved V genes, and the cause of the others is not known. V, J and clone size are taken as reported in that table, and D and trimming were inferred from the DNA itself. For this sample there are approximately 240,000 clones; 65% to 70% appear just once. Clones ranked in the top ten supply approximately 10% of the sample.

Recombination linked TRBV29-1 to TRBJ2-1; a weak D assignment points to TRBD2 (6 bases agree). The sequenced sample was memory CD4+ T cells sorted from blood. The cell subset or site tag for this specimen amounts to: CD45RA-negative fraction. The receptor was isolated from a man aged 25-40 years in good health. The sequenced DNA is TGCAGCGTTGATACTCGACTAGTCAATGAGCAGTTCTTC. This translates into CSVDTRLVNEQFF.